The next 18 T cell receptor beta chains were all read from a single sample in a study of a mutant IDH1 vaccine in newly diagnosed glioma. These receptors' antigens are unknown. The time point here: week 23, last vaccination. What each vaccine dose contained was 300 ug of mutant IDH1 20-mer peptide, accompanied by topical imiquimod. Libraries were prepared by immunoSEQ multiplex PCR; TCRdb keeps only in-frame clonotypes and omits some of them. The sample consists of some 80,000 clones, around 83% of them appearing once. The source was PBMCs, collected from a glioma patient whose treatment included an IDH1 peptide vaccine. All receptors derive from a woman in her forties or fifties with glioma.

The gene calls are TRBV18 and TRBJ1-1, with D hard to call. This CDR3 region has 13 residues. Trimming took off 0 bases at V and 0 bases at J, with 2 bases between the two ends. CDR1 KGHSH and CDR2 LQKENI come from the germline V gene. The CDR3 coding sequence is TGTGCCAGCTCACCACCGTTGAACACTGAAGCTTTCTTT. This codes for CASSPPLNTEAFF. The entire variable domain, with the rest obtained from reference TRBV18 and TRBJ1-1, is as follows: NAGVMQNPRHLVRRRGQEARLRCSPMKGHSHVYWYRQLPEEGLKFMVYLQKENIIDESGMPKERFSAEFPKEGPSILRIQQVVRGDSAAYFCASSPPLNTEAFFGQGTRLTVV.

The CDR3 DNA follows: TGTGCCAGCAGCCGAGACCCGTCCTCTGGAAACACCATATATTTT. Translated, it gives CASSRDPSSGNTIYF. The J gene is TRBJ1-3, the V gene TRBV5-6; D call uncertain. V was pared by 4 bases and J by 0 bases, with 11 bases between. The length of the CDR3 is 15 residues. Germline V gene data show CDR1 as SGHDT and CDR2 as YYEEEE.

The genes are TRBV7-3 and TRBJ2-1, with D perhaps TRBD2 (6 bases). This CDR3 is 14 amino acids long. The ends were cut back, 2 bases at V and 5 bases at J, with 10 bases in the middle. Germline CDR1 is SGHTA and CDR2 is FQGTGA. CDR3 coding DNA: TGTGCCAGCAGCTTACAGGGACTGCACAATGAGCAGTTCTTC. It translates to CASSLQGLHNEQFF.

A few counts support this clone. The chain links TRBV5-6 to TRBJ2-1, with D possibly TRBD2 on 5 matching bases. Germline CDR1 is SGHDT and CDR2 is YYEEEE. The CDR3 has 13 residues. Trimming took off 2 bases at V and 5 bases at J, with 8 bases between the two ends. The DNA for the CDR3 is TGTGCCAGCAGCTTTGGACTCCACAATGAGCAGTTCTTC. Amino acids: CASSFGLHNEQFF.

This clone was detected only once. V usage is TRBV7-8 and J usage is TRBJ1-2; D is unclear. V dropped 4 bases and J dropped 6 bases, with 15 bases sitting between them. The germline CDR1 and CDR2 sequences are SGHVS and FQNEAQ. The CDR3 has 14 residues. The CDR3 nucleotides read TGTGCCAGCAGCTCTAAATCCGGGCCACATGGCTACACCTTC. Encoded protein: CASSSKSGPHGYTF. Full variable domain (outside the CDR3, taken from reference TRBV7-8 and TRBJ1-2): GAGVSQSPRYKVAKRGQDVALRCDPISGHVSLFWYQQALGQGPEFLTYFQNEAQLDKSGLPSDRFFAERPEGSVSTLKIQRTQQEDSAVYLCASSSKSGPHGYTFGSGTRLTVV.

This clone came up a few times. V usage is TRBV2 and J usage is TRBJ1-5; 7 bases are shared with TRBD1. The length of the CDR3 is 13 residues. V was clipped by 8 bases and J by 1 base; unmatched bases: 2. Germline CDR1 is SNHLY and CDR2 is FYNNEI. CDR3 in DNA: TGTGCCAGCGGGACAGAGAGCAATCAGCCCCAGCATTTT. Translating gives CASGTESNQPQHF.

The chain employs TRBV6-1 and TRBJ2-1, with TRBD2 identical over 11 bases. V trimming: 2 bases; J trimming: 3 bases; junction bases outside the gene matches: 3. The CDR3 covers 16 residues. The V gene's germline CDR1 is MNHNS and CDR2 SASEGT. The CDR3 nucleotides read TGTGCCAGCAGTGAACAGACTAGCGGGGACTACAATGAGCAGTTCTTC. It yields the protein CASSEQTSGDYNEQFF.

In this sample, this clone turned up a few times. The genes are TRBV4-1 and TRBJ2-1; a weak D match, TRBD2 (6 bases). The ends were cut back, 4 bases at V and 8 bases at J, with 18 bases in the middle. This CDR3 region has 15 residues. Germline values: CDR1 MGHRA, CDR2 YSYEKL. CDR3 region: CASSPAEGRIDEQFF. In DNA, the CDR3 is TGCGCCAGCAGCCCCGCGGAGGGCAGGATCGATGAGCAGTTCTTC.

V gene TRBV2 combines with J gene TRBJ2-2; 12 bases line up with TRBD2. V was pared by 6 bases and J by 2 bases, with 7 bases of the junction left unmatched. This CDR3 spans 17 amino acids. Germline V gene data show CDR1 as SNHLY and CDR2 as FYNNEI. The CDR3 bases are TGTGCCAGCAGAGACGGACTAGCGGGGTTCAACACCGGGGAGCTGTTTTTT. This sequence encodes CASRDGLAGFNTGELFF.

V and J are TRBV10-2 and TRBJ1-4, with a possible D match to TRBD1 (6 bases). The germline V gene has CDR1 WSHSY and CDR2 SAAADI. The CDR3 consists of 14 residues. Trimming took 2 bases from V and 4 from J, leaving 8 bases between them. CDR3 sequence (DNA): TGCGCCAGCAGTGAGGGACAGTATAATGAAAAACTGTTTTTT. Translating gives CASSEGQYNEKLFF.

This chain links TRBV21-1 with TRBJ1-2; whether TRBD1, the table's D call, matches the DNA was not checked. TRBV21-1 is designated a pseudogene. The CDR3 sequence is 15 residues long. The CDR3 DNA reads as TGTGCCAGCAGCAATCACAGACACCTCTCGCCCGGCTACACCTTC. Amino acid sequence: CASSNHRHLSPGYTF.

This chain links TRBV10-3 with TRBJ1-1; a weak D match, TRBD1 (5 bases). Trimming shortened V by 10 bases and J by 4 bases, and 16 bases separated the two germline ends. The germline V gene has CDR1 ENHRY and CDR2 SYGVKD. The CDR3 loop spans 13 amino acids. The CDR3 DNA reads TGTGCCACAATACAGGATTATATCACTGAAGCTTTCTTT. Amino acids: CATIQDYITEAFF.

This clone was counted a few times. The rearrangement uses TRBV27 and TRBJ1-4; D might be TRBD1 (6 bases). Trimming cost V 2 bases and J 2 bases, with 6 bases left between them. CDR3 length: 14 amino acids. Germline V gene data show CDR1 as MNHEY and CDR2 as SMNVEV (reference sequence). The CDR3 loop is CASSLTGTNEKLFF. CDR3 bases: TGTGCCAGCAGTTTAACAGGGACTAATGAAAAACTGTTTTTT.

V and J are TRBV9 and TRBJ2-1; unclear D gene. V lost 1 base, J lost 2 bases, and 13 bases lay in between. Germline V lookup: CDR1 SGDLS, CDR2 YYNGEE. The CDR3 is made up of 16 amino acids. CDR3 sequence: CASSVSPFVAYNEQFF. The CDR3 DNA reads TGTGCCAGCAGCGTAAGTCCCTTCGTTGCCTACAATGAGCAGTTCTTC.

The rearrangement uses TRBV6-1 and TRBJ2-2; a possible D gene is TRBD1 (5 bases). V was pared by 9 bases and J by 2 bases, with 10 bases between. Germline V CDR1 and CDR2: MNHNS, SASEGT. The CDR3 runs to 13 residues. The CDR3 loop reads CASSGINTGELFF. DNA for the CDR3: TGTGCCAGTTCAGGGATAAACACCGGGGAGCTGTTTTTT.

This clone was detected only once. The J gene is TRBJ2-3, the V gene TRBV30; possibly TRBD2 for D (6 bases). This CDR3 contains 13 residues. Trimming took off 3 bases at V and 4 bases at J, with 11 bases between the two ends. Germline values: CDR1 GTSNPN, CDR2 SVGIG (reference sequence). CDR3 nucleotide sequence: TGTGCCTGGAGGCGGTGGGGGGCAGATACGCAGTATTTT. Translated: CAWRRWGADTQYF.

This clone was found once. This rearrangement joins TRBV14 to TRBJ2-5; TRBD2 might be the D (7 bases). Germline V CDR1 and CDR2: SGHDN, FVKESK. V dropped 4 bases and J dropped 1 base, with 13 bases sitting between them. The CDR3 totals 15 residues. The CDR3 spells CASSPGGRRQETQYF. CDR3 DNA sequence: TGTGCCAGCAGCCCGGGGGGCAGGCGCCAAGAGACCCAGTACTTC.

The chain combines TRBV27 with TRBJ1-1; unclear D gene. V dropped 6 bases and J dropped 3 bases, with 17 bases sitting between them. The germline CDR1 and CDR2 sequences are MNHEY and SMNVEV (reference sequence). The CDR3 extends over 15 amino acids. The CDR3 DNA follows: TGTGCCAGCAGGCTTAGCCACGGTGCGTACACTGAAGCTTTCTTT. Its translation is CASRLSHGAYTEAFF.